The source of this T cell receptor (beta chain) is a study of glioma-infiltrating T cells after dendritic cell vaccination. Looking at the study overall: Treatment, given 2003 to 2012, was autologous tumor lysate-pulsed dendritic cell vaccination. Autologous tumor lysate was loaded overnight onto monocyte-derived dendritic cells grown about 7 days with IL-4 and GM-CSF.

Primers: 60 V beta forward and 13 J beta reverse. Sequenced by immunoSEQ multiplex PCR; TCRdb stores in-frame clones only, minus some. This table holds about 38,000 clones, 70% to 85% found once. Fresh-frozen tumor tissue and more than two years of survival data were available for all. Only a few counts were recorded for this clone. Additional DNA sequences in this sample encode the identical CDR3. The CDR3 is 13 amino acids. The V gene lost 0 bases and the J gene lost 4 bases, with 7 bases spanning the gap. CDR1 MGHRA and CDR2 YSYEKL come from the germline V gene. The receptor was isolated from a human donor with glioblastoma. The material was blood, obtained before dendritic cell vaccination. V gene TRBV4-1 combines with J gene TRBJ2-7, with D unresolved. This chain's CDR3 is CASSQDRYYEQYF. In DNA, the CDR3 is TGCGCCAGCAGCCAAGATAGATATTACGAGCAGTACTTC.